Shown below are 25 T cell receptor beta chains from a single sample sequenced in a study of cytomegalovirus exposure and HLA in healthy donors. The protocol was immunoSEQ multiplex PCR, while the TCRdb copy is restricted to in-frame clones and leaves out a portion. The sample lists about 130,000 clones, roughly 79% occurring once. The specimen sequenced was PBMCs. These receptors were obtained from a man aged 25 to 45 in good health and CMV-seropositive.

A few counts support this clone. The rearrangement links TRBV6-1 to TRBJ1-5, with TRBD1 identical over 7 bases. Germline V gives CDR1 MNHNS, CDR2 SASEGT. CDR3 length equals 14 residues. V lost 4 bases to trimming and J lost 7 bases; unmatched junction nucleotides: 7. CDR3 region: CASSGDRADQPQHF. The CDR3 DNA sequence: TGTGCCAGCAGTGGAGACAGGGCGGACCAGCCCCAGCATTTT.

The chain uses TRBV19 and TRBJ2-3, with 7 bases matching TRBD1. CDR3 length: 15 residues. Looked up from germline, CDR1 is LNHDA and CDR2 is SQIVND (reference sequence). V was pared by 6 bases and J by 0 bases, with 6 bases of the junction left unmatched. The CDR3 bases are TGTGCCAGTAGCCGGGACAGAACTAGCACAGATACGCAGTATTTT. Translating gives CASSRDRTSTDTQYF.

This chain connects TRBV2 to TRBJ2-3; 14 bases match TRBD2. Germline-derived CDR1 and CDR2 are SNHLY and FYNNEI. The ends lost 0 bases at V and 1 base at J; junction bases unmatched: 6. This CDR3 contains 19 residues. This CDR3 reads CASSEAVRTSGGRTDTQYF. CDR3 bases: TGTGCCAGCAGTGAAGCGGTCCGGACTAGCGGGGGGCGCACAGATACGCAGTATTTT.

The rearrangement links TRBV30 to TRBJ2-2; D possibly corresponds to TRBD2 (5 bases). Trimming cost V 4 bases and J 5 bases, with 17 bases left between them. Germline V gives CDR1 GTSNPN, CDR2 SVGIG (reference sequence). This CDR3 contains 15 residues. CDR3 region: CAWNRELAGTGELFF. The CDR3 DNA is TGTGCCTGGAATAGAGAGCTAGCTGGGACCGGGGAGCTGTTTTTT.

The chain has TRBV2 and TRBJ1-4; maybe TRBD1 (6 bases). The V gene's germline CDR1 is SNHLY and CDR2 FYNNEI. V was clipped by 6 bases and J by 8 bases, with 19 bases between them. The CDR3 extends over 15 amino acids. The CDR3 is CASRPQGRAGEKLFF. In nucleotides, the CDR3 is TGTGCCAGCAGGCCACAGGGAAGGGCAGGGGAAAAACTGTTTTTT.

V usage is TRBV2 and J usage is TRBJ2-7; a weak D match, TRBD2 (6 bases). V lost 5 bases and J 3 bases, leaving 14 bases between the germline ends. Germline assignment: CDR1 SNHLY and CDR2 FYNNEI. This CDR3 is 14 amino acids long. The CDR3 sequence is CASSPLRGSYEQYF. CDR3 coding DNA: TGTGCCAGCAGTCCCCTCCGGGGGAGCTACGAGCAGTACTTC.

This rearrangement joins TRBV19 to TRBJ1-2; 7 bases are shared with TRBD1. Germline V gene sequence: CDR1 LNHDA, CDR2 SQIVND (reference sequence). This CDR3 spans 16 amino acids. The V and J ends lost 2 bases and 8 bases, in that order; junction bases with no gene match: 14. The CDR3 loop reads CASSITWDSPYEGYTF. The CDR3 coding sequence is TGTGCCAGTAGTATAACTTGGGACAGCCCATATGAAGGCTACACCTTC.

The chain links TRBV25-1 to TRBJ2-5, with 11 bases identical to TRBD1. CDR1 is MGHDK and CDR2 is SYGVNS in the germline V gene. After removal of 4 bases from V and 3 bases from J, the junction contained 1 base not matched to a gene. The CDR3 consists of 14 residues. Written as DNA, the CDR3 is TGTGCCAGCAGTGGGGACAGGGGGAAAGAGACCCAGTACTTC. It codes for CASSGDRGKETQYF.

The genes are TRBV7-2 and TRBJ2-5; TRBD1 agrees at 7 bases. The CDR3 runs to 15 residues. J gave up 4 bases and V 5 bases, and 10 bases lay outside the gene matches. The germline CDR1 and CDR2 sequences are SGHTA and FQGNSA. CDR3 sequence (DNA): TGTGCCAGCAGCCTACAAGGGGGCATGCGAGAGACCCAGTACTTC. Encoded protein: CASSLQGGMRETQYF.

The chain uses TRBV7-6 and TRBJ2-1; D remains ambiguous. The CDR3 covers 16 residues. Trimming stripped 6 bases from V and 2 bases from J, with 17 bases between. Germline V gene lookup returns CDR1 SGHVS and CDR2 FNYEAQ. The CDR3 nucleotides are TGTGCCAGCAGTCTTAGCTTCCAGTTTACCTACAATGAGCAGTTCTTC. Protein: CASSLSFQFTYNEQFF.

A few counts support this clone. This chain links TRBV19 with TRBJ1-2; TRBD1 is a possible D gene (6 bases). V was shortened by 7 bases and J by 1 base, with 7 bases between the two germline ends. Germline V gene lookup returns CDR1 LNHDA and CDR2 SQIVND (reference sequence). This CDR3 is 12 amino acids long. CDR3 nucleotides: TGTGCCAGTAAGGACAGTAACTATGGCTACACCTTC. This sequence encodes CASKDSNYGYTF.

The chain uses TRBV2 and TRBJ1-2; tentative D call: TRBD1 (6 bases). CDR3 size: 12 residues. Germline V CDR1 and CDR2: SNHLY, FYNNEI. Trimming removed 6 bases at V and 2 bases at J, with 7 bases between. The CDR3 sequence is CASSQGNYGYTF. CDR3 nucleotide sequence: TGTGCCAGCAGCCAGGGGAACTATGGCTACACCTTC.

V gene TRBV5-1 combines with J gene TRBJ2-1; tentative D call: TRBD2 (6 bases). Germline V CDR1 and CDR2: SGHRS, YFSETQ. This CDR3 region has 16 residues. The V end lost 2 bases, the J end lost 4 bases, and 16 bases lay between the germline ends. In DNA, the CDR3 is TGCGCCAGCAGCTTTAGCGGCACTGCCCCTTACAATGAGCAGTTCTTC. Its protein is CASSFSGTAPYNEQFF. The whole variable domain, filled in from reference TRBV5-1 and TRBJ2-1, reads KAGVTQTPRYLIKTRGQQVTLSCSPISGHRSVSWYQQTPGQGLQFLFEYFSETQRNKGNFPGRFSGRQFSNSRSEMNVSTLELGDSALYLCASSFSGTAPYNEQFFGPGTRLTVL.

This clone was picked up a small number of times. V and J are TRBV6-5 and TRBJ1-2; D possibly corresponds to TRBD1 (5 bases). Germline-derived CDR1 and CDR2 are MNHEY and SVGAGI. The V end lost 6 bases, the J end lost 5 bases, and 7 bases lay between the germline ends. The length of the CDR3 is 11 residues. For the CDR3, the DNA is TGTGCCAGCAGGCGACAGTATGGCTACACCTTC. The encoded protein is CASRRQYGYTF.

The rearrangement uses TRBV4-2 and TRBJ1-1; maybe TRBD1 (5 bases). Per the germline V gene, CDR1 is LGHNA and CDR2 is YNFKEQ. The CDR3 is 15 residues long. Trimming cost V 1 base and J 7 bases, with 16 bases left between them. Written as DNA, the CDR3 is TGTGCCAGCAGCCAAGGGGGGGTGCAGGTTGGTGAAGCTTTCTTT. This sequence encodes CASSQGGVQVGEAFF.

The rearrangement uses TRBV23-1 and TRBJ1-5; 9 bases align to TRBD1. TRBV23-1 is filed as an ORF, its function uncertain. The CDR3 extends over 17 amino acids. J was trimmed by 5 bases and V by 6 bases; bases with no gene match: 14. CDR3 protein: CASRRTGVIGWYQPQHF. The DNA of the CDR3 is TGCGCCAGCAGGAGGACAGGGGTAATTGGCTGGTATCAGCCCCAGCATTTT.

V is TRBV7-9 and J is TRBJ2-7; 10 nucleotides line up with TRBD1. CDR1 is SEHNR and CDR2 is FQNEAQ in the germline V gene (reference sequence). This CDR3 is 14 amino acids long. The junction had 7 bases not matched to a gene; V was cut back by 4 bases and J by 7 bases. CDR3 region: CASSYGTGVGEQYF. The CDR3 DNA sequence: TGTGCCAGCAGCTATGGGACAGGGGTGGGGGAGCAGTACTTC. Using reference TRBV7-9 and TRBJ2-7 for the parts outside the CDR3, the full variable domain is DTGVSQNPRHKITKRGQNVTFRCDPISEHNRLYWYRQTLGQGPEFLTYFQNEAQLEKSRLLSDRFSAERPKGSFSTLEIQRTEQGDSAMYLCASSYGTGVGEQYFGPGTRLTVT.

This clone was picked up one time. The rearrangement joins TRBV7-9 to TRBJ2-7; 7 nucleotides agree with TRBD2. J lost 2 bases, V lost 7 bases, and 8 bases had no gene match. The CDR3 is 14 amino acids. Germline loops: CDR1 SEHNR, CDR2 FQNEAQ (reference sequence). The CDR3 is CASTRTSLAYEQYF. CDR3 coding DNA: TGTGCCAGCACCCGGACTAGTCTCGCCTACGAGCAGTACTTC. Complete variable domain (other parts from reference TRBV7-9 and TRBJ2-7): DTGVSQNPRHKITKRGQNVTFRCDPISEHNRLYWYRQTLGQGPEFLTYFQNEAQLEKSRLLSDRFSAERPKGSFSTLEIQRTEQGDSAMYLCASTRTSLAYEQYFGPGTRLTVT.

This clone has a single count. V and J are TRBV9 and TRBJ2-2, with D uncertain. Germline lookup yields CDR1 SGDLS and CDR2 YYNGEE. The CDR3 loop spans 16 amino acids. V lost 0 bases to trimming and J lost 2 bases, with 11 bases between them. The CDR3 protein is CASSVGSFSNTGELFF. The CDR3 DNA is TGTGCCAGCAGCGTAGGTAGTTTCTCCAACACCGGGGAGCTGTTTTTT.

Many counts were recorded for this clone. The chain couples TRBV9 to TRBJ2-3, with D uncertain. This CDR3 has 16 amino acids. Germline loops: CDR1 SGDLS, CDR2 YYNGEE. Trimming left V 0 bases short and J 2 bases short, with 13 bases between. The chain's CDR3 is CASSVVGSPSTDTQYF. CDR3 nucleotides: TGTGCCAGCAGCGTAGTGGGTAGCCCCTCCACAGATACGCAGTATTTT.

This sequence joins TRBV7-9 and TRBJ2-7, with D hard to call. V lost 5 bases and J 0 bases, leaving 20 bases between the germline ends. CDR3 length equals 17 residues. CDR1 is SEHNR and CDR2 is FQNEAQ in the germline V gene (reference sequence). The DNA of the CDR3 is TGTGCCAGCAGCCCCGGTGTAACAGAACCTAACTCCTACGAGCAGTACTTC. Protein sequence: CASSPGVTEPNSYEQYF.

This clone was recorded many times. The rearrangement links TRBV6-1 to TRBJ2-1, with TRBD2 identical over 11 bases. CDR3 length: 15 amino acids. Per the germline V gene, CDR1 is MNHNS and CDR2 is SASEGT. The V gene end was trimmed by 2 bases and the J gene end by 3 bases; junction bases not matched to a gene: 0. CDR3 nucleotides: TGTGCCAGCAGTGAACTAGCGGGAGGCTACAATGAGCAGTTCTTC. Its translation: CASSELAGGYNEQFF.

The rearrangement joins TRBV9 to TRBJ1-2; no clear D. CDR3 length: 15 amino acids. Germline V gene data show CDR1 as SGDLS and CDR2 as YYNGEE. The V and J ends lost 4 bases and 1 base respectively, with 14 bases between them. CDR3 bases: TGTGCCAGCAGCCCTAGCGGCCTCGATAACTATGGCTACACCTTC. The encoded protein is CASSPSGLDNYGYTF.

V and J are TRBV9 and TRBJ2-1, with 8 bases lining up with TRBD2. Germline lookup yields CDR1 SGDLS and CDR2 YYNGEE. J was trimmed by 1 base and V by 5 bases; bases with no gene match: 5. CDR3 length equals 15 residues. Written as DNA, the CDR3 is TGTGCCAGCAGTGACACTAGCGGTTCCTACAATGAGCAGTTCTTC. It translates to CASSDTSGSYNEQFF. Filled out from reference TRBV9 and TRBJ2-1, the complete variable domain reads DSGVTQTPKHLITATGQRVTLRCSPRSGDLSVYWYQQSLDQGLQFLIQYYNGEERAKGNILERFSAQQFPDLHSELNLSSLELGDSALYFCASSDTSGSYNEQFFGPGTRLTVL.

This clone was detected a few times. The chain uses TRBV27 and TRBJ1-6; 7 bases are shared with TRBD1. CDR3 length equals 15 residues. Losses at the gene ends were 2 bases for V and 6 bases for J; bases not matched to a gene: 4. Germline V lookup: CDR1 MNHEY, CDR2 SMNVEV (reference sequence). In DNA form, the CDR3 reads TGTGCCAGCAGTTTAGACAGGGCCCTTAATTCACCCCTCCACTTT. Residues: CASSLDRALNSPLHF.